Listed below are T cell receptor beta chains from one sample, sequenced in a study of T-cell memory formation after mild COVID-19. TCRdb processed the 5' RACE reads anew with MiXCR; each CDR3 protein has one entry. The data hold about 400,000 distinct CDR3 sequences, with over 15% observed a single time. Material for sequencing was PBMCs or a T cell subset sorted from them (not recorded which). Receptors originate from a man between 18 and 35 years old who had mild COVID-19 (a few samples of this study predate the infection). Cell type and time point are not known. The CDR3 runs from the conserved cysteine through the conserved F or W. Each record gives: CDR3 length, J gene, D gene, clone size, V gene, CDR3 protein, CDR3 DNA. A D gene is named only where the DNA matches it firmly. Size is stated for part of the rows, as once, few or many counts, or as a class when the clone is expanded.

14 | TRBJ2-5 | . | . | TRBV7-6 | CASSAPGTKETQYF | TGTGCCAGCAGCGCACCGGGAACCAAAGAGACCCAGTACTTC
14 | TRBJ2-3 | . | . | TRBV5-1 | CASSARILVDTQYF | TGCGCCAGCAGCGCTCGAATCCTAGTGGATACGCAGTATTTT
12 | TRBJ2-7 | TRBD1 | many | TRBV12-3/TRBV12-4 | CASKGQAYEQYF | TGTGCCAGCAAGGGACAGGCCTACGAGCAGTACTTC
17 | TRBJ1-1 | . | few | TRBV21-1 | CASSKWEGDDPNTEAFF | TGTGCCAGCAGCAAATGGGAAGGGGATGATCCGAACACTGAAGCTTTCTTT
19 | TRBJ2-3 | TRBD2 | . | TRBV12-3/TRBV12-4 | CASSPRAGTSGGATDTQYF | TGTGCCAGCAGTCCCAGGGCCGGGACTAGCGGGGGGGCGACAGATACGCAGTATTTT
17 | TRBJ2-1 | TRBD2 | . | TRBV12-3/TRBV12-4 | CASGPSGRWGPWREQFF | TGTGCCAGCGGCCCGAGCGGGAGGTGGGGGCCTTGGCGTGAGCAGTTCTTC
13 | TRBJ1-5 | . | . | TRBV18 | CASSPESNQPQHF | TGTGCCAGCTCACCAGAGAGCAATCAGCCCCAGCATTTT
16 | TRBJ2-3 | TRBD2 | few | TRBV5-4 | CASSLVGGGATDTQYF | TGTGCCAGCAGCTTGGTCGGCGGGGGGGCGACAGATACGCAGTATTTT
13 | TRBJ1-1 | TRBD1 | . | TRBV6-1 | CASSWTGLTGAFF | TGTGCCAGCAGCTGGACAGGGCTCACTGGGGCTTTCTTT
16 | TRBJ2-1 | TRBD1 | . | TRBV5-5 | CASSFREGALGNEQFF | TGTGCCAGCAGCTTCCGAGAGGGGGCGCTTGGCAATGAGCAGTTCTTC
14 | TRBJ2-3 | . | few | TRBV7-2 | CASSPGQHTDTQYF | TGTGCCAGCAGCCCGGGACAACACACAGATACGCAGTATTTT
13 | TRBJ1-1 | . | . | TRBV10-3 | CAISDATNTEAFF | TGTGCCATCAGTGATGCGACAAACACTGAAGCTTTCTTT
14 | TRBJ2-5 | . | . | TRBV6-5 | CASSYFSGARTQYF | TGTGCCAGCAGTTACTTTTCAGGGGCGAGAACCCAGTACTTC
15 | TRBJ2-2 | . | few | TRBV3-1 | CASSPPGHLVGELFF | TGTGCCAGCAGCCCTCCGGGACATCTCGTCGGGGAGCTGTTTTTT
16 | TRBJ2-1 | TRBD2 | . | TRBV29-1 | CSVEGVGGGNSNEQFF | TGCAGCGTTGAAGGTGTGGGCGGGGGGAACTCCAATGAGCAGTTCTTC
16 | TRBJ2-5 | . | few | TRBV5-1 | CASSFTSDVGGETQYF | TGCGCCAGCAGCTTCACTTCAGACGTTGGAGGGGAGACCCAGTACTTC
13 | TRBJ2-7 | TRBD1 | many | TRBV7-9 | CASSPPTGYEQYF | TGTGCCAGCAGCCCACCGACAGGGTACGAGCAGTACTTC
14 | TRBJ2-7 | . | few | TRBV18 | CASSPSGRGDEQYF | TGTGCCAGCTCACCCTCAGGCAGAGGGGACGAGCAGTACTTC
15 | TRBJ1-1 | . | . | TRBV19 | CASSNPGLGTTEAFF | TGTGCCAGTAGTAATCCAGGTCTGGGGACCACTGAAGCTTTCTTT
13 | TRBJ2-5 | . | many | TRBV5-1 | CASSLGTQETQYF | TGCGCCAGCAGCTTGGGGACCCAAGAGACCCAGTACTTC
17 | TRBJ2-2 | TRBD2 | . | TRBV7-8 | CASSLEASGANTGELFF | TGTGCCAGCAGCTTAGAAGCTAGCGGGGCCAACACCGGGGAGCTGTTTTTT
18 | TRBJ2-5 | TRBD2 | few | TRBV12-3/TRBV12-4 | CASSLSRGGNGNEETQYF | TGTGCCAGCAGCCTCTCTCGCGGGGGGAATGGTAACGAGGAGACCCAGTACTTC
13 | TRBJ1-4 | . | few | TRBV20-1 | CSALQGSNEKLFF | TGCAGTGCTTTACAGGGAAGTAATGAAAAACTGTTTTTT
11 | TRBJ2-5 | . | many | TRBV11-2 | CASSSRRTQYF | TGTGCCAGCAGCTCCCGCCGGACCCAGTACTTC
14 | TRBJ2-1 | TRBD2 | many | TRBV5-1 | CASSSSGGNNEQFF | TGCGCCAGCAGCTCTAGCGGGGGAAACAATGAGCAGTTCTTC
14 | TRBJ2-3 | . | . | TRBV9 | CASSVAQSTDTQYF | TGTGCCAGCAGCGTAGCTCAGAGTACAGATACGCAGTATTTT
12 | TRBJ2-7 | . | . | TRBV7-8 | CASSSDGGEQYF | TGTGCCAGCAGTTCGGACGGAGGGGAGCAGTACTTC
12 | TRBJ1-2 | . | few | TRBV20-1 | CSARVALYGYTF | TGCAGTGCTAGAGTTGCACTCTATGGCTACACCTTC
14 | TRBJ2-1 | . | . | TRBV6-2/TRBV6-3 | CATTPGGSYNEQFF | TGTGCCACCACCCCCGGGGGCTCCTACAATGAGCAGTTCTTC
15 | TRBJ2-5 | . | few | TRBV5-1 | CASSLFQPSQETQYF | TGCGCCAGCAGCTTGTTCCAACCCTCCCAAGAGACCCAGTACTTC
14 | TRBJ2-1 | . | . | TRBV7-9 | CASSLSRGDNEQFF | TGTGCCAGCAGCTTATCCCGGGGCGATAATGAGCAGTTCTTC
13 | TRBJ2-3 | TRBD2 | . | TRBV6-5 | CASGDYKSDTQYF | TGTGCCAGCGGGGACTATAAAAGCGATACGCAGTATTTT
14 | TRBJ2-3 | . | . | TRBV24-1 | CATSQDSSTDTQYF | TGTGCCACCAGTCAGGACAGCAGCACAGATACGCAGTATTTT
16 | TRBJ2-1 | . | many | TRBV5-1 | CASSLGGTTSVHEQFF | TGCGCCAGCAGCTTAGGGGGGACTACCTCGGTCCATGAGCAGTTCTTC
15 | TRBJ1-2 | TRBD1 | few | TRBV27 | CASSLRGTGANGYTF | TGTGCCAGCAGTTTAAGGGGGACAGGGGCTAATGGCTACACCTTC
15 | TRBJ1-2 | . | . | TRBV7-2 | CASSFAGALAYGYTF | TGTGCCAGCAGCTTCGCGGGGGCGCTTGCCTATGGCTACACCTTC
17 | TRBJ1-1 | TRBD1 | few | TRBV12-5 | CASGSGGPGGADTEAFF | TGTGCTAGTGGTTCCGGGGGGCCAGGGGGCGCGGACACTGAAGCTTTCTTT
16 | TRBJ2-3 | . | few | TRBV11-2 | CASSFQGHGSTDTQYF | TGTGCCAGCAGCTTTCAGGGGCATGGGTCAACAGATACGCAGTATTTT
15 | TRBJ2-2 | . | many | TRBV6-5 | CASSREATRTGELFF | TGTGCCAGCAGCCGAGAAGCGACGAGAACCGGGGAGCTGTTTTTT
17 | TRBJ1-6 | . | many | TRBV12-3/TRBV12-4 | CASSPRRGVIEDSPLHF | TGTGCCAGCAGTCCACGACGGGGAGTTATTGAAGACTCACCCCTCCACTTT
15 | TRBJ2-3 | TRBD2 | many | TRBV4-3 | CASRRTSGGLDTQYF | TGCGCCAGCAGGCGGACTAGCGGGGGGTTAGATACGCAGTATTTT
15 | TRBJ1-4 | . | few | TRBV9 | CASSVVGQRGEKLFF | TGTGCCAGCAGCGTAGTTGGGCAACGTGGAGAAAAACTGTTTTTT
14 | TRBJ1-1 | TRBD1 | . | TRBV12-3/TRBV12-4 | CASRSRTGLTEAFF | TGTGCCAGCAGATCACGGACAGGGCTAACTGAAGCTTTCTTT
15 | TRBJ1-2 | . | few | TRBV27 | CASSLREASVYGYTF | TGTGCCAGCAGTTTGAGAGAGGCATCTGTCTATGGCTACACCTTC
15 | TRBJ2-1 | TRBD1 | . | TRBV5-1 | CASSWTGTLYNEQFF | TGCGCCAGCAGCTGGACAGGGACCCTGTACAATGAGCAGTTCTTC
13 | TRBJ2-3 | . | . | TRBV6-2/TRBV6-3 | CASSLPSLGTQYF | TGTGCCAGCAGCCTCCCTTCACTAGGCACGCAGTATTTT
15 | TRBJ2-7 | TRBD1 | . | TRBV11-3 | CASSSGQGAPYEQYF | TGTGCCAGCAGTAGCGGACAGGGGGCCCCCTACGAGCAGTACTTC
14 | TRBJ1-2 | . | once | TRBV5-1 | CASSLGAGGYGYTF | TGCGCCAGCAGCTTGGGAGCTGGCGGCTATGGCTACACCTTC
16 | TRBJ2-5 | TRBD2 | few | TRBV6-5 | CASSYKLAGSEETQYF | TGTGCCAGCAGTTACAAACTAGCGGGATCGGAGGAGACCCAGTACTTC
15 | TRBJ1-1 | . | . | TRBV7-9 | CASSLALGADTEAFF | TGTGCCAGCAGCTTAGCGTTGGGGGCAGACACTGAAGCTTTCTTT
11 | TRBJ2-1 | . | . | TRBV12-3/TRBV12-4 | CASRGVVGQFF | TGTGCCAGCAGGGGGGTTGTGGGGCAGTTCTTC